Described below is a single TCR beta chain sequence and its context. What it binds is unknown. Relative to the germline gene, one junction end is altered; a read error may explain this. This CDR3 has 15 residues. CDR1 GTSNPN and CDR2 SVGIG come from the germline V gene (reference sequence). The data were produced by immunoSEQ multiplex PCR, yet TCRdb's version contains in-frame clones alone and is incomplete. Among some 130,000 clones listed, roughly 90% were seen once. This sample is drawn from a study of T cell responses to AZD1222 COVID-19 vaccine. Whole-study findings and limits: Only a handful of AZD1222 recipients, six or seven in all, had baseline seropositivity. The reported proportion of spike-specific TCRs targeting unmutated variant regions was nearly half. Donors were mostly white British, more females; clonal diversity possibly underestimated.

Sample: peripheral blood, taken on day 0 of AZD1222 vaccination. The chain employs TRBV30 and TRBJ1-1; TRBD1 might be the D (6 bases). The sequence was collected from an adult in good health. The CDR3 is CAWGVRRGMNTEAFF. In DNA, the CDR3 is TGTGCCTGGGGTGTCCGTAGGGGGATGAACACTGAAGCTTTCTTT.